The entry below gives a single T cell receptor beta chain sequence along with its context. Its antigen remains unknown. Assay: immunoSEQ multiplex PCR; the TCRdb copy retains only in-frame clones and omits some. The sample shows some 9,500 clones, just under 70% of them seen only once. There are 15 residues in the CDR3. V lost 4 bases and J 2 bases, leaving 13 bases between the germline ends. Germline V gene sequence: CDR1 SGHRS, CDR2 YFSETQ. The data derive from a study of neoadjuvant anti-PD-1 for oral cavity cancer. General observations from the study: Non-responders to neoadjuvant nivolumab had significantly more clonal PBMC T cells than responders. Higher pretreatment blood Treg/Th17 ratios correlated with higher pretreatment blood and lower post-treatment tumor TCRbeta clonality. With a few patients per group, TCR findings need larger cohorts.

Time point meaning: after neoadjuvant nivolumab, at surgical resection. These oral cavity squamous cell carcinomas were HPV-negative and locally advanced. This sample comprised PBMCs, obtained after nivolumab (anti-PD-1) treatment. The chain carries TRBV5-1 and TRBJ2-1; D is unresolved. This clonotype was sampled from a person between 35 and 79 years old with oral cavity squamous cell carcinoma. The CDR3 nucleotides are TGCGCCAGCAGCCCCCTTACTACCCCCTACAATGAGCAGTTCTTC. Protein sequence: CASSPLTTPYNEQFF.